What follows are 19 T cell receptor beta chains derived from one specimen sequenced in a study of cytomegalovirus exposure and HLA in healthy donors. PCR amplification relied on 60 Vbeta primers (plus 13 Jbeta primers). The assay was immunoSEQ multiplex PCR, and TCRdb's table has in-frame clones only and misses some. This table has approximately 220,000 clones, 76% appearing once. Sequencing used PBMCs. The receptor set was obtained from a man aged 18 to 29 in good health and CMV-seronegative.

The CDR3 sequence: CACSKGGSEAFF. In DNA form, the CDR3 reads TGTGCCTGTTCGAAAGGGGGCTCTGAAGCTTTCTTT. V is TRBV30 and J is TRBJ1-1; 7 bases align to TRBD1. Looked up from germline, CDR1 is GTSNPN and CDR2 is SVGIG (reference sequence). V shed 6 bases and J 6 bases; nucleotides not matched to a gene: 7. This CDR3 is 12 amino acids long. The whole variable domain, remainder taken from reference TRBV30 and TRBJ1-1, is SQTIHQWPATLVQPVGSPLSLECTVEGTSNPNLYWYRQAAGRGLQLLFYSVGIGQISSEVPQNLSASRPQDRQFILSSKKLLLSDSGFYLCACSKGGSEAFFGQGTRLTVV.

This clone was counted a few times. This chain links TRBV19 with TRBJ2-1, with 7 bases fitting TRBD2. Germline values: CDR1 LNHDA, CDR2 SQIVND (reference sequence). The CDR3 covers 14 residues. The ends lost 5 bases at V and 2 bases at J; junction bases unmatched: 3. CDR3 DNA: TGTGCCAGTAGTCCTAGCGGAACCTACAATGAGCAGTTCTTC. It yields the protein CASSPSGTYNEQFF.

This chain connects TRBV2 to TRBJ2-5, with 7 bases fitting TRBD1. The CDR3 contains 16 residues. V gave up 6 bases and J gave up 1 base; unmatched junction bases: 11. Germline V CDR1 and CDR2: SNHLY, FYNNEI. This CDR3 reads CASRTPETGLQETQYF. The CDR3 nucleotides read TGTGCCAGCAGAACCCCCGAGACAGGGCTCCAAGAGACCCAGTACTTC.

This clone was found a few times. The V gene is TRBV18, the J gene TRBJ2-4; maybe TRBD1 (5 bases). The germline gives CDR1 KGHSH, CDR2 LQKENI. The CDR3 has 14 residues. Trimming stripped 3 bases from V and 5 bases from J, with 11 bases between. The CDR3 region has the DNA TGTGCCAGCTCACCGTTTGGCAGGGAAAACATTCAGTACTTC. Its translation: CASSPFGRENIQYF. Complete variable domain (other parts from reference TRBV18 and TRBJ2-4): NAGVMQNPRHLVRRRGQEARLRCSPMKGHSHVYWYRQLPEEGLKFMVYLQKENIIDESGMPKERFSAEFPKEGPSILRIQQVVRGDSAAYFCASSPFGRENIQYFGAGTRLSVL.

The chain has TRBV5-4 and TRBJ2-3, with unresolved D. Germline V CDR1 and CDR2: SGHNT, YYREEE (reference sequence). The CDR3 length is 14 residues. Trimming removed 2 bases from V and 6 bases from J, with 13 bases in between. Here the CDR3 reads CASSFSGVADTQYF. The CDR3 coding sequence is TGTGCCAGCAGCTTTAGTGGAGTGGCCGATACGCAGTATTTT. The whole variable domain, remainder taken from reference TRBV5-4 and TRBJ2-3, is ETGVTQSPTHLIKTRGQQVTLRCSSQSGHNTVSWYQQALGQGPQFIFQYYREEENGRGNFPPRFSGLQFPNYSSELNVNALELDDSALYLCASSFSGVADTQYFGPGTRLTVL.

The CDR3 is CASKREYEADTQYF. CDR3 coding DNA: TGTGCCAGCAAACGGGAATATGAAGCAGATACGCAGTATTTT. The rearrangement uses TRBV2 and TRBJ2-3, with a possible D match to TRBD2 (5 bases). V gave up 7 bases and J gave up 4 bases, with 15 bases separating them. Germline CDR1 is SNHLY and CDR2 is FYNNEI. The CDR3 totals 14 residues.

The chain recombines TRBV5-1 with TRBJ1-2; TRBD1 matches 8 bases. The CDR3 totals 15 residues. Trimming at V came to 0 bases and at J to 3 bases, leaving 4 bases not matched to a gene. Germline CDR1 is SGHRS and CDR2 is YFSETQ. The CDR3 DNA reads as TGCGCCAGCAGCTTGGATGGCAGGGGGCACTATGGCTACACCTTC. Its protein is CASSLDGRGHYGYTF.

The sample holds a few counts of this clone. The CDR3 DNA sequence: TGCGCCAGCAGCCCGGCGACGGGGGACTATGGCTACACCTTC. Protein sequence: CASSPATGDYGYTF. This chain uses TRBV5-1 with TRBJ1-2, with D tentatively TRBD1 (5 bases). The CDR3 totals 14 residues. Trimming pared 4 bases from V and 3 bases from J, leaving 13 bases between. Looked up from germline, CDR1 is SGHRS and CDR2 is YFSETQ.

This chain uses TRBV5-4 with TRBJ1-1, with D tentatively TRBD1 (6 bases). This CDR3 comprises 19 residues. V lost 0 bases and J lost 0, with 21 bases in between. The germline V gene encodes CDR1 SGHNT and CDR2 YYREEE (reference sequence). The CDR3 spells CASSLVSSRTERLNTEAFF. In DNA form, the CDR3 reads TGTGCCAGCAGCTTGGTATCCTCGCGGACAGAACGACTGAACACTGAAGCTTTCTTT. Combining the CDR3 with reference TRBV5-4 and TRBJ1-1 gives the whole variable domain ETGVTQSPTHLIKTRGQQVTLRCSSQSGHNTVSWYQQALGQGPQFIFQYYREEENGRGNFPPRFSGLQFPNYSSELNVNALELDDSALYLCASSLVSSRTERLNTEAFFGQGTRLTVV.

This clone was found a few times. This sequence joins TRBV5-6 and TRBJ1-3, with D perhaps matching TRBD1 (5 bases). Looked up from germline, CDR1 is SGHDT and CDR2 is YYEEEE. Trimming cost V 0 bases and J 0 bases, with 13 bases left between them. CDR3 size: 17 residues. The CDR3 is CASSLGPRQISGNTIYF. The DNA for the CDR3 is TGTGCCAGCAGCTTGGGTCCTCGACAGATCTCTGGAAACACCATATATTTT.

The chain couples TRBV11-3 to TRBJ2-2, with a weak D call TRBD1 (6 bases). The CDR3 length is 13 residues. From germline, CDR1 is SGHNT and CDR2 YENEEA. The V end lost 1 base, the J end lost 12 bases, and 12 bases lay between the germline ends. This CDR3 reads CASSLVAQGQLFF. DNA of the CDR3: TGTGCCAGCAGCTTAGTAGCGCAGGGGCAGCTGTTTTTT.

The V call is TRBV5-1, the J call TRBJ2-1; D not resolved. The CDR3 has 16 amino acids. CDR1 and CDR2 from the germline V gene are SGHRS and YFSETQ. The V end was cut by 0 bases, the J end by 0 bases, with 10 bases between. CDR3 sequence (DNA): TGCGCCAGCAGCTTGGGCGGCTTTAGCTCCTACAATGAGCAGTTCTTC. The encoded protein is CASSLGGFSSYNEQFF.

The chain combines TRBV2 with TRBJ2-1; 12 bases fit TRBD2. The CDR3 is 15 amino acids. Per germline, CDR1 SNHLY and CDR2 FYNNEI. Losses at the gene ends were 6 bases for V and 4 bases for J; bases not matched to a gene: 4. This chain's CDR3 is CASRSGTSGYNEQFF. As DNA, the CDR3 is TGTGCCAGCAGAAGTGGGACTAGCGGGTACAATGAGCAGTTCTTC.

In its sample, this clone was seen a few times. The chain carries TRBV7-8 and TRBJ2-3, with D perhaps matching TRBD2 (6 bases). The CDR3 sequence is 16 residues long. The germline gives CDR1 SGHVS, CDR2 FQNEAQ. V was clipped by 9 bases and J by 1 base, with 20 bases between them. CDR3 coding DNA: TGTGCCAGTTTCTCCTGGGTGGGGGGTGGCACAGATACGCAGTATTTT. Translating gives CASFSWVGGGTDTQYF.

This chain joins TRBV27 and TRBJ2-7; TRBD2 might be the D (5 bases). The germline V gene encodes CDR1 MNHEY and CDR2 SMNVEV (reference sequence). V lost 3 bases and J 7 bases, leaving 22 bases between the germline ends. This CDR3 spans 16 amino acids. This CDR3 reads CASSLHRFLRGKEQYF. The CDR3 nucleotides are TGTGCCAGCAGTTTGCACCGGTTCCTAAGAGGGAAAGAGCAGTACTTC.

The gene calls are TRBV9 and TRBJ2-1, with D possibly matching TRBD2 (5 bases). The ends were cut back, 0 bases at V and 4 bases at J, with 11 bases in the middle. CDR1 and CDR2 from the germline V gene are SGDLS and YYNGEE. The CDR3 covers 15 residues. CDR3 DNA sequence: TGTGCCAGCAGCGTAGCCGGAGGAATTTACAATGAGCAGTTCTTC. This encodes CASSVAGGIYNEQFF.

This chain joins TRBV28 and TRBJ1-5; 10 bases agree with TRBD1. Per germline, CDR1 MDHEN and CDR2 SYDVKM. CDR3 length: 18 amino acids. The V and J ends lost 1 base and 0 bases, in that order; junction bases with no gene match: 6. The CDR3 spells CASSLFGQGDYSNQPQHF. CDR3 bases: TGTGCCAGCAGTTTATTCGGACAGGGGGACTATAGCAATCAGCCCCAGCATTTT.

This chain connects TRBV28 to TRBJ1-2; 7 bases fit TRBD1. The CDR3 sequence is 12 residues long. The V gene end was trimmed by 3 bases and the J gene end by 8 bases; junction bases not matched to a gene: 3. Germline lookup yields CDR1 MDHEN and CDR2 SYDVKM. CDR3 loop: CASSFPTGGYTF. Written as DNA, the CDR3 is TGTGCCAGCAGTTTCCCGACAGGGGGCTACACCTTC.

This clone showed up just a few times. The chain employs TRBV10-3 and TRBJ1-1; 9 bases match TRBD1. The CDR3 consists of 14 residues. After removal of 6 bases from V and 5 bases from J, the junction contained 7 bases not matched to a gene. CDR1 is ENHRY, CDR2 SYGVKD, per germline. This CDR3 reads CAISPGQGGTEAFF. CDR3 nucleotide sequence: TGTGCCATCAGCCCGGGACAGGGTGGGACTGAAGCTTTCTTT.